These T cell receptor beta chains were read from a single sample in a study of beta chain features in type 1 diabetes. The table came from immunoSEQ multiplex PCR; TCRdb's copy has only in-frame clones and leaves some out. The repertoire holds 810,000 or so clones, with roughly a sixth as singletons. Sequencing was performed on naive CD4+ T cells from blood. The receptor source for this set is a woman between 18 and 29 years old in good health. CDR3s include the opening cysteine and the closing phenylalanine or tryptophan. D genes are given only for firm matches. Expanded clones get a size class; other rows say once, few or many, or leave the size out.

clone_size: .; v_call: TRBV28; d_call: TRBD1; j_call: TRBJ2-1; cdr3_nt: TGTGCCAGCAGTTTATTCCGGACAGGGGGCTCGAATGAGCAGTTCTTC; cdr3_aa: CASSLFRTGGSNEQFF
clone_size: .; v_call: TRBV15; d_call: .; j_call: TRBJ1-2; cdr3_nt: TGTGCCACCAGTAAAGCCGGGACTCATGGCTACACCTTC; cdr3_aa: CATSKAGTHGYTF
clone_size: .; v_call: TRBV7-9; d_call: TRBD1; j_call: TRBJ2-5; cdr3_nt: TGTGCCAGCTCTCCTCGCAGGGGGCTTGAGACCCAGTACTTC; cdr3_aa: CASSPRRGLETQYF
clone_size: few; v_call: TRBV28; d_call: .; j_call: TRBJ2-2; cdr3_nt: TGTGCCAGCAGCCCGAACACCGGGGAGCTGTTTTTT; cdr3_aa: CASSPNTGELFF
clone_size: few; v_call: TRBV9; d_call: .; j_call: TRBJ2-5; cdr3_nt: TGTGCCAGCAGCGTGGCGGGATTTGGAGAGACCCAGTACTTC; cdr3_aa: CASSVAGFGETQYF
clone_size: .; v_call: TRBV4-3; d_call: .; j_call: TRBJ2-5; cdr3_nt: TGCGCCAGCAGCCAAGATAGGGTGACAGAGGGGGGGACCCAGTACTTC; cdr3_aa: CASSQDRVTEGGTQYF
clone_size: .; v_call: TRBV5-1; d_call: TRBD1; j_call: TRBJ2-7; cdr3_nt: TGCGCCAGCAGCTCAACGATACAGGGGCAAGCCGAGCAGTACTTC; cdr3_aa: CASSSTIQGQAEQYF
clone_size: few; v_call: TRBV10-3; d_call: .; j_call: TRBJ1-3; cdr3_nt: TGTGCCATCAGTGACTACTCGAGACTGGCGTCTGGAAACACCATATATTTT; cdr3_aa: CAISDYSRLASGNTIYF
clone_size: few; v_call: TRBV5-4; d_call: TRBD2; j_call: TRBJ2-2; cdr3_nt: TGTGCCAGCAGCTCAGGACTAGCGGGGTTCGCCGGGGAGCTGTTTTTT; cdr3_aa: CASSSGLAGFAGELFF
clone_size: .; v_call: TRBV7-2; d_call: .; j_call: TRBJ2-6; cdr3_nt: TGTGCCAGCACCAATCCTGGGGCCAACGTCCTGACTTTC; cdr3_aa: CASTNPGANVLTF
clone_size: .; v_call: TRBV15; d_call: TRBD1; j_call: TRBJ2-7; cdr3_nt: TGTGCCGCCGGGACAGGGGTCCACGAGCAGTACTTC; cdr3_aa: CAAGTGVHEQYF
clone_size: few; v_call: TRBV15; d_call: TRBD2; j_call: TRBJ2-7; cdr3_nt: TGTGCCACCAGCAGAGAGTTGGAGACTAGCGCCTACGAGCAGTACTTC; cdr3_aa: CATSRELETSAYEQYF
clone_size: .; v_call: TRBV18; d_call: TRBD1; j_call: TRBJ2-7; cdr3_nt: TGTGCCAGCTCACCTGCGGCCAGGGGGACGTACGAGCAGTACTTC; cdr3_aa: CASSPAARGTYEQYF
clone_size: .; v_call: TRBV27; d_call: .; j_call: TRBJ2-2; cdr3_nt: TGTGCCAGCAGTTTTCGGAGGACCGGGGAGCTGTTTTTT; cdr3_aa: CASSFRRTGELFF
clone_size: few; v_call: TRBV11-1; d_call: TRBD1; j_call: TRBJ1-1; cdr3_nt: TGTGCCAGCAGCTTCGACAGGGGTGTGAACACTGAAGCTTTCTTT; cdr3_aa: CASSFDRGVNTEAFF
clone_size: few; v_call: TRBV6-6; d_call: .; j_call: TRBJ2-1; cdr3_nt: TGTGCCAGCAGTTACTCGGGTCCGGAGCAGTTCTTC; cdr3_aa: CASSYSGPEQFF
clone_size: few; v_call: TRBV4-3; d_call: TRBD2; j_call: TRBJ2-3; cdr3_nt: TGCGCCAGCAGCCAAGATTCAAGGACTAGCACATCAGATACGCAGTATTTT; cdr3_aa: CASSQDSRTSTSDTQYF
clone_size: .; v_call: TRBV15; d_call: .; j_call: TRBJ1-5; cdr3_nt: TGTGCCACCAGCAGAGATGGAGGTACCTTTAGCAATCAGCCCCAGCATTTT; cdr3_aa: CATSRDGGTFSNQPQHF
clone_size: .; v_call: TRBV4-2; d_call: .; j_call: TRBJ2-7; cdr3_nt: TGTGCCAGCAGCCAAGGCGGTCTTAACCTCTACGAGCAGTACTTC; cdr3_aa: CASSQGGLNLYEQYF
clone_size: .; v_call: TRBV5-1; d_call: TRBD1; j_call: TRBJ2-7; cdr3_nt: TGCGCCAGCAGCTGGGGACAGGGGGCGAGAGAGCAGTACTTC; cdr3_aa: CASSWGQGAREQYF
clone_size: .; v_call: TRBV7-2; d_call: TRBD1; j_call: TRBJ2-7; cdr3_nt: TGTGCCAGCAGCTTCGGAGGGACGCGACAGGGGTCGTATCGCGAGCAGTACTTC; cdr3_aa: CASSFGGTRQGSYREQYF
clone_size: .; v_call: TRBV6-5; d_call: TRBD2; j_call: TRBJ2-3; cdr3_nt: TGTGCCAGCAGTCCAGGACTAGCGGGAGTCTATACGCAGTATTTT; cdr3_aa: CASSPGLAGVYTQYF
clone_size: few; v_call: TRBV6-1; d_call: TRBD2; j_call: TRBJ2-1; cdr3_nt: TGTGCCAGCAGACCCGTTAGAGAGGGGACTAATGAGGAGTTCTTC; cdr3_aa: CASRPVREGTNEEFF
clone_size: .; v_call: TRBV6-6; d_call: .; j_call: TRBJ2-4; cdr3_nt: TGTGCCAGCAGACAGACCCTCCTAGCCAAAAACATTCAGTACTTC; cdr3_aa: CASRQTLLAKNIQYF
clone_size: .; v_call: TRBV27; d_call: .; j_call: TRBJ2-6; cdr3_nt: TGTGCCACCAAAATCAACTCTGGGGCCAACGTCCTGACTTTC; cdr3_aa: CATKINSGANVLTF
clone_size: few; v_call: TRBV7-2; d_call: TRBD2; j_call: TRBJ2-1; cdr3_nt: TGTGCCAGCAGCCCCGGGACTAGCGTCTACAATGAGCAGTTCTTC; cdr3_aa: CASSPGTSVYNEQFF
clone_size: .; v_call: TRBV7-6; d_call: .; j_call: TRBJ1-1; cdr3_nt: TGTGCCAGCAGCCCGATGGGGGGCGAAGCTTTCTTT; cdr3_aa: CASSPMGGEAFF
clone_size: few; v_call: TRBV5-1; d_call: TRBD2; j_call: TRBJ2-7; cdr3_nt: TGCGCCAGCAGCCAAATCCTAAGGAGCGGGAGGCCCCGAGGCTACGAGCAGTACTTC; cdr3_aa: CASSQILRSGRPRGYEQYF
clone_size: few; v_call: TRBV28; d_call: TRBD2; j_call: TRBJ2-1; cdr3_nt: TGTGCCAGCAGCCTAGCGGGAGACTACAATGAGCAGTTCTTC; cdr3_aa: CASSLAGDYNEQFF
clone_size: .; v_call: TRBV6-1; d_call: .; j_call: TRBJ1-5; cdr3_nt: TGTGCCAGCAGTGAAGGTCAGCCCCAGCATTTT; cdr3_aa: CASSEGQPQHF
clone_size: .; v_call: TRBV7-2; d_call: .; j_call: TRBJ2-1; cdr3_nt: TGTGCCAGCAGCACCCTCGAGGGAAATGAGCAGTTCTTC; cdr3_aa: CASSTLEGNEQFF
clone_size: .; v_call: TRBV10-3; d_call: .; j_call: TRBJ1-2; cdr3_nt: TGTGCCATCAGTGAAAACGACAGAGCTAACTATGGCTACACCTTC; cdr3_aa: CAISENDRANYGYTF
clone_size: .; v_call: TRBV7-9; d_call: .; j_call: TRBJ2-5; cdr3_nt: TGTGCCAGCGGGGGGGCCCAAGAGACCCAGTACTTC; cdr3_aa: CASGGAQETQYF